Below, 9 T cell receptor beta chains from the same sample are listed, as sequenced in a study of chemoradiotherapy in HPV16-positive cancers (dated by TCRdb to 2022 to 2024). The library was obtained by the immunoSEQ multiplex PCR assay. In TCRdb, the immuneACCESS table is reduced to in-frame sequences with V and J assigned. These tables do not hold every clone; where another copy was compared, an unresolved V gene accounts for under half, and the others remain unexplained. The sample profile shows fewer than 40,000 clones; about four fifths of them were found once. The ten largest account for about 4.1% of the sample. The material sequenced was blood, taken from a patient who underwent chemoradiotherapy. The receptors originated from a human donor with HPV-associated anogenital cancer.

The V call is TRBV19, the J call TRBJ2-2; 7 bases are shared with TRBD1. The germline CDR1 and CDR2 sequences are LNHDA and SQIVND (reference sequence). The V and J ends lost 7 bases and 0 bases, in that order; junction bases with no gene match: 8. The CDR3 covers 16 residues. CDR3 sequence (DNA): TGTGCCAGTAACAAACCTGGGACAGCGAACACCGGGGAGCTGTTTTTT. It yields the protein CASNKPGTANTGELFF.

This chain links TRBV5-1 with TRBJ2-2; 7 bases align to TRBD1. The CDR3 totals 14 residues. The germline V gene has CDR1 SGHRS and CDR2 YFSETQ. Unmatched junction bases numbered 7, after V lost 6 bases and J lost 5 bases. The CDR3 is CASKGQAATGELFF. CDR3 coding DNA: TGCGCCAGCAAAGGACAGGCCGCTACCGGGGAGCTGTTTTTT.

The V gene is TRBV4-1, the J gene TRBJ1-1, with unresolved D. The V gene's germline CDR1 is MGHRA and CDR2 YSYEKL. The V gene lost 3 bases and the J gene lost 8 bases, with 13 bases spanning the gap. The CDR3 sequence is 13 residues long. The CDR3 nucleotides read TGCGCCAGCAGCCATCTCTGGGAATTAGAAGCTTTCTTT. The encoded protein is CASSHLWELEAFF.

V gene TRBV23-1 combines with J gene TRBJ1-1; D gene ambiguous. TRBV23-1 is filed as an ORF, its function uncertain. This CDR3 contains 12 residues. V lost 3 bases and J lost 6, with 8 bases in between. Here the CDR3 DNA reads TGCGCCAGCAGTCATAAGGGAGCTGAAGCTTTCTTT. It encodes CASSHKGAEAFF.

This sequence joins TRBV30 and TRBJ1-2; a weak D match, TRBD1 (5 bases). CDR3 length equals 14 residues. Trimming stripped 0 bases from V and 6 bases from J, with 14 bases between. CDR1 and CDR2 (germline): GTSNPN, SVGIG (reference sequence). The CDR3 loop is CAWSVAAGGDGYTF. For the CDR3, the DNA is TGTGCCTGGAGTGTGGCGGCGGGGGGAGATGGCTACACCTTC.

This chain connects TRBV20-1 to TRBJ1-1; TRBD1 might be the D (5 bases). Per germline, CDR1 DFQATT and CDR2 SNEGSKA (reference sequence). The ends were cut back, 6 bases at V and 5 bases at J, with 10 bases in the middle. The CDR3 has 11 residues. CDR3 bases: TGCAGTGCCCTCAGGGAAACTGAAGCTTTCTTT. It codes for CSALRETEAFF.

The rearrangement uses TRBV6-5 and TRBJ1-1; D might be TRBD1 (5 bases). CDR3 length equals 15 residues. V gave up 4 bases and J gave up 6 bases, with 18 bases separating them. Germline V CDR1 and CDR2: MNHEY, SVGAGI. CDR3 sequence reads: CASSLETDTRSEAFF. In DNA, the CDR3 is TGTGCCAGCAGTTTAGAGACAGACACGAGGTCTGAAGCTTTCTTT.

A remark on this clone: This specimen includes other DNA sequences encoding the same CDR3. The V call is TRBV19, the J call TRBJ2-7, with D possibly TRBD2 on 5 matching bases. This CDR3 has 12 amino acids. Germline V gives CDR1 LNHDA, CDR2 SQIVND (reference sequence). The V gene lost 4 bases and the J gene lost 4 bases, with 8 bases spanning the gap. CDR3 region: CASSTRGYEQYF. DNA for the CDR3: TGTGCCAGTAGTACACGGGGATACGAGCAGTACTTC. The full variable domain, rest sourced from reference TRBV19 and TRBJ2-7, is DGGITQSPKYLFRKEGQNVTLSCEQNLNHDAMYWYRQDPGQGLRLIYYSQIVNDFQKGDIAEGYSVSREKKESFPLTVTSAQKNPTAFYLCASSTRGYEQYFGPGTRLTVT.

The sample holds one count of this clone. The CDR3 DNA follows: TGTGCCAGCAGCCGTAAGATAAACACGAACACCGGGGAGCTGTTTTTT. It is translated as CASSRKINTNTGELFF. V gene TRBV11-3 combines with J gene TRBJ2-2; D gene unclear. The CDR3 is made up of 16 amino acids. V was pared by 5 bases and J by 0 bases, with 13 bases between. Germline V lookup: CDR1 SGHNT, CDR2 YENEEA.